The clone carrying this TCR beta chain was found a few times. What it binds is not known. The identical CDR3 is also encoded by other nucleotide sequences in the sample. In the naive CD8 group, cells lacked CD45RO and were positively selected for CCR7, so terminally differentiated effector memory CD45RA+ cells were left out. The sample is drawn from a study of shared clonotypes between healthy human individuals. As for the study in general: The study used three CD4 naive, three CD4 memory, two CD8 naive and one CD8 memory plate per donor.

Germline CDR1 reads MDHEN; CDR2 reads SYDVKM. The ends were cut back, 3 bases at V and 4 bases at J, with 7 bases in the middle. This CDR3 comprises 12 residues. In the original analysis: In the immunoSEQ data, sequences were junction-only and lacked quality scores, so filtering differed. Assay used: immunoSEQ multiplex PCR; TCRdb lists only in-frame clones, some missing. Clone size and V and J calls were adopted from that table, with D and trimming inferred from the DNA. The top ten hold approximately 25% of the sample, which has approximately 740,000 clones, roughly 92% seen once. Study-wide results and limits: Larger estimated richness was generally recorded for naive subsets relative to memory subsets. Among a few donors, about 4.6% of naive CD4 clonotypes were found in common.

The chain links TRBV28 to TRBJ2-7; no definite D call. The sample consisted of naive CD8+ T cells sorted from blood. This receptor was identified in a man aged 25 to 40 in good health. CDR3 in amino acids: CASSFNSYEQYF. Here the CDR3 DNA reads TGTGCCAGCAGTTTTAATTCTTACGAGCAGTACTTC.